This T cell receptor beta chain comes out of a study of cytomegalovirus exposure and HLA in healthy donors. A word on this clone: Its antigen remains unidentified.

Trimming pared 2 bases from V and 3 bases from J, leaving 11 bases between. Germline CDR1 and CDR2: SGDLS and YYNGEE. The CDR3 length is 14 residues. Study-wide points: Other equally common chains were less clonally expanded than HLA-associated TCR beta chains, a later analysis showed. Rare TCR sequences predominated, though certain public TCRs were found in many donors. TCR beta sequences reportedly predicted most subjects' HLA-A and HLA-B alleles accurately. Later analysis identified around 15,000 TCR beta sequences associated with HLA alleles, using a false discovery rate threshold of 0.05.

Researchers ran the PCR with 60 Vbeta and 13 Jbeta primers. The assay was immunoSEQ multiplex PCR, and TCRdb's table has in-frame clones only and misses some. The sample lists some 130,000 clones, roughly four fifths occurring once. The genes are TRBV9 and TRBJ1-2; maybe TRBD1 (5 bases). This clonotype was sampled from a woman aged 40 to 49 in good health and CMV-seronegative. Sample: PBMCs. The CDR3 nucleotides read TGTGCCAGCAGCGTGGGGGGTTCGGACTATGGCTACACCTTC. It yields the protein CASSVGGSDYGYTF.